The sequence of this T cell receptor (beta chain) was determined in a study of blood T cell repertoires in COVID-19. Turning to the study itself: Specimens from acute and convalescent COVID-19 originated in the United States, Italy and Spain. The cDNA or gDNA used as material had been derived from T cells, B-cell-depleted T cells, or PBMCs.

J lost 2 bases, V lost 4 bases, and 8 bases had no gene match. The CDR3 contains 15 residues. Germline loops: CDR1 SGDLS, CDR2 YYNGEE. Membership in each cohort depended on participant-reported clinical history. Original processing notes: By means of reference gene primer amplification, nucleated cell counts were estimated. Sequencing used immunoSEQ multiplex PCR; TCRdb keeps in-frame clones, though not all of them. V, J and clone size are those of that table, while D and trimming were read from the DNA. The sample consists of around 190,000 clones, about 81% of them appearing once. The gene calls are TRBV9 and TRBJ2-5; 7 positions agree with TRBD2. The receptor's source is a woman in her 30s who had recovered from COVID-19. The source material was PBMCs or T cells enriched from blood (not recorded which). DNA of the CDR3: TGTGCCAGCAGCTTCACGTGGGGGGGGCAAGAGACCCAGTACTTC. Translation: CASSFTWGGQETQYF.